Listed below are T cell receptor beta chains from one sample, sequenced in a study of shared clonotypes between healthy human individuals. Assay: immunoSEQ multiplex PCR; the TCRdb copy retains only in-frame clones and omits some. The sample yields about 2 million clones, about 95% seen once. The specimen sequenced was naive CD8+ T cells sorted from blood. All receptors come from a man aged 18 to 29 in good health. Both conserved end residues are part of each CDR3. The order of the fields is J gene, D gene, V gene, clone size, CDR3 protein, CDR3 DNA. D genes are given only for firm matches. Not every row has a clone size; where given, it reads once, few, many or a size class.

J: TRBJ1-1; D: .; V: TRBV9; size: .; CDR3: CASSEYGGDTEAFF; DNA: TGTGCCAGCAGCGAGTACGGGGGAGACACTGAAGCTTTCTTT
J: TRBJ2-2; D: .; V: TRBV9; size: .; CDR3: CASSVAGGNTGELFF; DNA: TGTGCCAGCAGCGTAGCTGGCGGGAACACCGGGGAGCTGTTTTTT
J: TRBJ2-1; D: .; V: TRBV27; size: .; CDR3: CASSLSPNNEQFF; DNA: TGTGCCAGCAGTTTATCCCCGAACAATGAGCAGTTCTTC
J: TRBJ2-1; D: .; V: TRBV9; size: .; CDR3: CASSVVGWESAYNEQFF; DNA: TGTGCCAGCAGCGTAGTTGGGTGGGAGAGCGCCTACAATGAGCAGTTCTTC
J: TRBJ2-1; D: .; V: TRBV28; size: .; CDR3: CASSLAATQVLDEQFF; DNA: TGTGCCAGCAGTTTAGCCGCCACACAGGTATTGGATGAGCAGTTCTTC
J: TRBJ2-1; D: .; V: TRBV5-6; size: .; CDR3: CASSPPGDNEQFF; DNA: TGTGCCAGCAGCCCCCCGGGCGACAATGAGCAGTTCTTC
J: TRBJ2-7; D: TRBD2; V: TRBV2; size: .; CDR3: CASSVNEGGSSYEQYF; DNA: TGTGCCAGCAGTGTCAACGAGGGAGGGAGTTCCTACGAGCAGTACTTC
J: TRBJ2-2; D: TRBD2; V: TRBV27; size: .; CDR3: CASSPTTGGGASGELFF; DNA: TGTGCCAGCAGTCCGACGACGGGCGGGGGGGCCTCCGGGGAGCTGTTTTTT
J: TRBJ2-7; D: .; V: TRBV9; size: .; CDR3: CASSVAGVTYEQYF; DNA: TGTGCCAGCAGCGTAGCAGGCGTAACCTACGAGCAGTACTTC
J: TRBJ1-1; D: TRBD1; V: TRBV4-1; size: .; CDR3: CASSPGQGATEAFF; DNA: TGCGCCAGCAGCCCCGGACAGGGTGCCACTGAAGCTTTCTTT
J: TRBJ2-2; D: .; V: TRBV19; size: .; CDR3: CASSMGRDTGELFF; DNA: TGTGCCAGTAGTATGGGCAGGGACACCGGGGAGCTGTTTTTT
J: TRBJ2-7; D: .; V: TRBV13; size: .; CDR3: CASSLPRDSYEQYF; DNA: TGTGCCAGCAGCTTGCCCAGGGACTCCTACGAGCAGTACTTC
J: TRBJ2-7; D: .; V: TRBV28; size: .; CDR3: CASSLRILGHEQYF; DNA: TGTGCCAGCAGTTTAAGAATTTTGGGCCACGAGCAGTACTTC
J: TRBJ1-2; D: TRBD1; V: TRBV2; size: few; CDR3: CASSIAGGAYGYTF; DNA: TGTGCCAGCAGTATCGCAGGGGGCGCCTATGGCTACACCTTC
J: TRBJ2-7; D: .; V: TRBV27; size: once; CDR3: CASSSGPNGGYEQYF; DNA: TGTGCCAGCAGTTCCGGCCCGAACGGAGGCTACGAGCAGTACTTC
J: TRBJ2-3; D: TRBD2; V: TRBV7-2; size: .; CDR3: CASSLGTSGYTDTQYF; DNA: TGTGCCAGCAGCTTAGGCACTAGCGGATACACAGATACGCAGTATTTT
J: TRBJ2-3; D: TRBD2; V: TRBV27; size: .; CDR3: CASSPQASGRTDTQYF; DNA: TGTGCCAGCAGCCCCCAGGCTAGCGGGAGAACAGATACGCAGTATTTT
J: TRBJ2-1; D: .; V: TRBV4-2; size: .; CDR3: CASSQRPDEQFF; DNA: TGTGCCAGCAGCCAACGGCCCGATGAGCAGTTCTTC
J: TRBJ1-3; D: .; V: TRBV7-9; size: .; CDR3: CASQGEISGNTIYF; DNA: TGTGCCAGCCAAGGGGAAATCTCTGGAAACACCATATATTTT
J: TRBJ1-4; D: TRBD1; V: TRBV4-1; size: .; CDR3: CASKPGGLDEKLFF; DNA: TGCGCCAGCAAGCCAGGGGGCCTCGATGAAAAACTGTTTTTT
J: TRBJ2-3; D: .; V: TRBV7-9; size: .; CDR3: CASTPMTNADTQYF; DNA: TGTGCCAGCACCCCGATGACTAACGCCGATACGCAGTATTTT
J: TRBJ2-2; D: .; V: TRBV5-1; size: .; CDR3: CASSLETSNTGELFF; DNA: TGCGCCAGCAGCTTGGAAACATCGAACACCGGGGAGCTGTTTTTT
J: TRBJ1-6; D: .; V: TRBV19; size: .; CDR3: CASTPGSSYNSPLHF; DNA: TGTGCCAGTACCCCAGGGAGCTCCTATAATTCACCCCTCCACTTT
J: TRBJ1-1; D: .; V: TRBV6-5; size: .; CDR3: CASNYREGFAEAFF; DNA: TGTGCCAGCAATTACAGGGAAGGGTTTGCTGAAGCTTTCTTT
J: TRBJ2-7; D: .; V: TRBV13; size: .; CDR3: CASSLETQSYEQYF; DNA: TGTGCCAGCAGCTTGGAAACTCAATCCTACGAGCAGTACTTC
J: TRBJ1-4; D: .; V: TRBV28; size: .; CDR3: CASSLLLGEKLFF; DNA: TGTGCCAGCAGTTTATTGCTGGGTGAAAAACTGTTTTTT
J: TRBJ2-4; D: TRBD2; V: TRBV2; size: .; CDR3: CASSGGETSGSYIQYF; DNA: TGTGCCAGCAGTGGAGGGGAGACTAGCGGGAGTTACATTCAGTACTTC
J: TRBJ1-5; D: .; V: TRBV6-5; size: .; CDR3: CARHVPQHF; DNA: TGTGCCCGCCACGTGCCCCAGCATTTT
J: TRBJ2-1; D: TRBD2; V: TRBV19; size: .; CDR3: CASSSTSAYNEQFF; DNA: TGTGCCAGTAGTTCGACTAGCGCGTACAATGAGCAGTTCTTC
J: TRBJ2-7; D: TRBD1; V: TRBV7-9; size: .; CDR3: CASSHPGTVDEQYF; DNA: TGTGCCAGCAGCCATCCCGGGACAGTCGACGAGCAGTACTTC
J: TRBJ2-2; D: .; V: TRBV27; size: .; CDR3: CASSPRAGELFF; DNA: TGTGCCAGCAGTCCCCGCGCCGGGGAGCTGTTTTTT
J: TRBJ2-1; D: TRBD2; V: TRBV5-1; size: .; CDR3: CASSTRTSGGADEQFF; DNA: TGCGCCAGCAGCACCCGGACTAGCGGGGGGGCAGATGAGCAGTTCTTC
J: TRBJ2-7; D: .; V: TRBV5-4; size: once; CDR3: CASSFGISYEQYF; DNA: TGTGCCAGCAGCTTTGGCATCTCCTACGAGCAGTACTTC
J: TRBJ2-5; D: TRBD1; V: TRBV5-1; size: .; CDR3: CASSPRDSRQETQYF; DNA: TGCGCCAGCAGCCCCCGGGACAGTCGTCAAGAGACCCAGTACTTC
J: TRBJ2-1; D: .; V: TRBV19; size: once; CDR3: CASSIVPGGANEQFF; DNA: TGTGCCAGTAGTATAGTCCCTGGTGGGGCCAATGAGCAGTTCTTC
J: TRBJ2-7; D: TRBD2; V: TRBV7-2; size: .; CDR3: CASSLEVWREVVYEQYF; DNA: TGTGCCAGCAGCTTAGAAGTTTGGCGGGAGGTTGTCTACGAGCAGTACTTC